This paragraph reports one TCR beta chain. Its target is unknown. Expressed TCRB transcripts were sequenced after all isolated RNA was converted to cDNA. Each sample of naive, central memory or regulatory T cells had, on average, about 3.6 million reads. The method was immunoSEQ multiplex PCR; TCRdb's version includes in-frame clones alone and lacks a portion of them. The sample contains approximately 250,000 clones, around 24% of which appear only once. The data were obtained in a study of beta chain features in type 1 diabetes. Overall study: Across every sample, almost 110,000,000 sorted cells were examined in total. Points from the study as a whole: TCRB CDR3 length was moderately but significantly reduced in all four CD4+ subsets of Type 1 diabetes patients. There were fewer insertions and more deletions at the VDJ junctions of type 1 diabetes patients. Small HLA sub-analyses could not settle whether HLA shapes TCRB rearrangement.

The CDR3 has 13 amino acids. V was cut by 1 base and J by 2 bases, with 3 bases left in between. Germline-derived CDR1 and CDR2 are MGHDK and SYGVNS. The TCR originated in a woman aged 25 to 45 with type 1 diabetes. The sequenced sample consisted of naive CD4+ T cells from blood. The V gene is TRBV25-1, the J gene TRBJ2-1; D call uncertain. The CDR3 DNA reads TGTGCCAGCAGTGAATCGGCCTACAATGAGCAGTTCTTC. Translation: CASSESAYNEQFF.